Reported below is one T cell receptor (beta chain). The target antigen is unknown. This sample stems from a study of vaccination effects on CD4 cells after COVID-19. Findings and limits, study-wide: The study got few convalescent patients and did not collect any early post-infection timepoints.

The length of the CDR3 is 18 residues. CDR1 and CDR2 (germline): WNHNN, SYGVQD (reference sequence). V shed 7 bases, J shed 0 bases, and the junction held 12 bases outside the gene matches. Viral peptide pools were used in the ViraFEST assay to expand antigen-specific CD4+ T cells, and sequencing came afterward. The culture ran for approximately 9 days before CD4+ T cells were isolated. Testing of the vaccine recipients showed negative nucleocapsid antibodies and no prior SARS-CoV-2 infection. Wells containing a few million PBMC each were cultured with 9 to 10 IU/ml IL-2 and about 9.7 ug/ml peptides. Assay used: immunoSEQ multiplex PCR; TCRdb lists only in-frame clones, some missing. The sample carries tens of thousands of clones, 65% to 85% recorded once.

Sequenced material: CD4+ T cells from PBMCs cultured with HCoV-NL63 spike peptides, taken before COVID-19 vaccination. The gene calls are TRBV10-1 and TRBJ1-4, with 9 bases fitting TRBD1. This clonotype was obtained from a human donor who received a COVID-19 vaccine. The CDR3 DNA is TGCGCCAGCACTATTCCGGGACAGGGAGCCTCAACTAATGAAAAACTGTTTTTT. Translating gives CASTIPGQGASTNEKLFF.